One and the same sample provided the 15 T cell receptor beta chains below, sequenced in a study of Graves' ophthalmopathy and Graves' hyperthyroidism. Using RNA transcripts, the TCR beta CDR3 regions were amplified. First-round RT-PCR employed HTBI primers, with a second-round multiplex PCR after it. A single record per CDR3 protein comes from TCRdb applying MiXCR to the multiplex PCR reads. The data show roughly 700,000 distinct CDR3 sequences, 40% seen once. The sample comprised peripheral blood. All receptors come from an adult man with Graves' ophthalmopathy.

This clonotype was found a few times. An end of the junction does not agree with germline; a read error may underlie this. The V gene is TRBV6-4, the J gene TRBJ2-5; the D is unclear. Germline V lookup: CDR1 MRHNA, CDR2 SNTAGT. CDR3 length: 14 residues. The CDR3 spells CASSYSGVQETQYF. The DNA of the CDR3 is TGTGCCAGCAGTTACTCTGGGGTCCAAGAGACCCAGTACTTC.

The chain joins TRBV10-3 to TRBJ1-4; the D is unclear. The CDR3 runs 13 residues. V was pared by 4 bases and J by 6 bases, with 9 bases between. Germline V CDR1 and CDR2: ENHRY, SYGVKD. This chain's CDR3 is CAISAGGDEKLFF. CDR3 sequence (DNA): TGTGCCATCAGTGCGGGCGGTGATGAAAAACTGTTTTTT.

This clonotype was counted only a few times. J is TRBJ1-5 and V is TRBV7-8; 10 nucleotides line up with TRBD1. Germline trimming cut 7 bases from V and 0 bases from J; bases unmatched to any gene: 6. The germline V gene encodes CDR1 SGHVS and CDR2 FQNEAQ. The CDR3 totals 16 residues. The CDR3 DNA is TGTGCCAGCACTAATGGGACAGGGGATAGCAATCAGCCCCAGCATTTT. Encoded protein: CASTNGTGDSNQPQHF.

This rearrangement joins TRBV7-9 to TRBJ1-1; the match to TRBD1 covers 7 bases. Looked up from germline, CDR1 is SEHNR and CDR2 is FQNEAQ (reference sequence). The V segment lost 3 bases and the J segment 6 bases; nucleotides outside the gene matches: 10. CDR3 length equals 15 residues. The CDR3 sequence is CASSLEKGAYSEAFF. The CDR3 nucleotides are TGTGCCAGCAGCTTGGAAAAGGGGGCGTACTCTGAAGCTTTCTTT.

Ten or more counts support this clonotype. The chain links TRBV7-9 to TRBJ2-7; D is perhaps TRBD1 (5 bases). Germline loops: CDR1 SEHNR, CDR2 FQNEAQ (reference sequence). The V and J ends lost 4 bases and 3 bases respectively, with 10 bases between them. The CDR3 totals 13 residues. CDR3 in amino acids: CASSSARDYEQYF. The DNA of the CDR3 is TGTGCCAGCAGCTCAGCCAGGGACTACGAGCAGTACTTC.

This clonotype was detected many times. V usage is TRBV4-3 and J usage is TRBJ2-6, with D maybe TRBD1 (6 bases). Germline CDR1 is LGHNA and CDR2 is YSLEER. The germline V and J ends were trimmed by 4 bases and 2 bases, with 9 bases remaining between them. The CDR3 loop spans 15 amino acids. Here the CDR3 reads CASSLQGPGANVLTF. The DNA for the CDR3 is TGCGCCAGCAGCCTCCAGGGGCCTGGGGCCAACGTCCTGACTTTC.

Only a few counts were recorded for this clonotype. The CDR3 region is CASRPQGGLANSPLHF. The CDR3 nucleotides are TGTGCCAGCAGGCCTCAGGGGGGGCTTGCTAATTCACCCCTCCACTTT. The V call is TRBV10-3, the J call TRBJ1-6; TRBD1 matches 7 bases. With V trimmed by 10 bases and J by 6 bases, 15 bases remained unmatched. In germline, CDR1 is ENHRY, CDR2 SYGVKD. This CDR3 has 16 amino acids.

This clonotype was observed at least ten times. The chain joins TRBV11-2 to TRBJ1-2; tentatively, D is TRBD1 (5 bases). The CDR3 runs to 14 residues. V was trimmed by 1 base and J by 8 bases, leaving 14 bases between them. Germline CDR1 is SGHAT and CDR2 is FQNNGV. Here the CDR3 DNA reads TGTGCCAGCAGCTTAGGTGGCAGGGTATTAGGCTACACCTTC. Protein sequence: CASSLGGRVLGYTF.

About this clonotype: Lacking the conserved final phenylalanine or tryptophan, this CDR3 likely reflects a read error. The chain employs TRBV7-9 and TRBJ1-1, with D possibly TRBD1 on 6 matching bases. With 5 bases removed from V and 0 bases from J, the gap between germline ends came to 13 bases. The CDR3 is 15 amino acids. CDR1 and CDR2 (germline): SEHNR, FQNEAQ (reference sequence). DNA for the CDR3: TGTGCCAGCAGCCGGGGGCTAGTTATGAACACTGAAGCTTTCCTT. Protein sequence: CASSRGLVMNTEAFL.

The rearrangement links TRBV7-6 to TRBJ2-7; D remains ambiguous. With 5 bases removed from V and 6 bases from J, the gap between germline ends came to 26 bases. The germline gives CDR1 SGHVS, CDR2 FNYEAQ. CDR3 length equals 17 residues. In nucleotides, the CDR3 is TGTGCCAGCAGCCGCATTTTACATTGGGGTTCCCACCTCGAGCAGTACTTC. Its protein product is CASSRILHWGSHLEQYF.

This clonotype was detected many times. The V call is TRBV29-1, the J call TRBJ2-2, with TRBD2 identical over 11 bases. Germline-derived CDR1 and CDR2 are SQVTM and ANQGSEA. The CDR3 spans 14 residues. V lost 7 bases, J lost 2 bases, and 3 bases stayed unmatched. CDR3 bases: TGCAGCGGGCTAGCGGGAGGTAACACCGGGGAGCTGTTTTTT. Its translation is CSGLAGGNTGELFF.

This CDR3 reads CASSLLIGNEQYF. The CDR3 nucleotides are TGTGCCAGCAGCTTACTAATTGGGAACGAGCAGTACTTC. This chain connects TRBV7-9 to TRBJ2-7; no firm D call. Germline CDR1 is SEHNR and CDR2 is FQNEAQ (reference sequence). The V and J ends lost 2 bases and 5 bases respectively, with 10 bases between them. The CDR3 is made up of 13 amino acids.

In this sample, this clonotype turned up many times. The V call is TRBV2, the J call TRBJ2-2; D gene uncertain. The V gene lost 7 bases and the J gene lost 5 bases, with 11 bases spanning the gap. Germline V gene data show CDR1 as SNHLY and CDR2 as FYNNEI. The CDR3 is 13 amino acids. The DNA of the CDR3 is TGTGCCAGCATGCCTAAAATTACCGGGGAGCTGTTTTTT. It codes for CASMPKITGELFF.

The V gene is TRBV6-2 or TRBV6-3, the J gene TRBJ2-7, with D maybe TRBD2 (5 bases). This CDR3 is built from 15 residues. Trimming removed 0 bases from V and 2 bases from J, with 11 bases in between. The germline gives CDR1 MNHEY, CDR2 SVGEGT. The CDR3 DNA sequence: TGTGCCAGCAGTTACTCGATTGAGGGAACCTACGAGCAGTACTTC. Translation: CASSYSIEGTYEQYF.

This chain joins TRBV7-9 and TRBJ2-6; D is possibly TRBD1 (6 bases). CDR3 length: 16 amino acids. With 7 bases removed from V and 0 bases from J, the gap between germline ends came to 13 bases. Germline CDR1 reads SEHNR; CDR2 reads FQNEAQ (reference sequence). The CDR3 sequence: CASTQTGYSGANVLTF. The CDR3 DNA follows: TGTGCCAGCACCCAGACAGGTTACTCTGGGGCCAACGTCCTGACTTTC.